This T cell receptor beta chain was identified during a study of T-cell memory formation after mild COVID-19. Overall study results and limits: CD4+ bias marked clones expanding day 15 to 37, unlike balanced contracting clones. That cross-reactive memory joined was suggested by some responding clones appearing in pre-infection memory.

The CDR3 runs 16 residues. V was clipped by 4 bases and J by 2 bases, with 18 bases between them. Germline-derived CDR1 and CDR2 are LNHDA and SQIVND (reference sequence). TCRdb reprocessed the 5' RACE reads with MiXCR, giving one entry per CDR3 protein. The table lists about 360,000 distinct CDR3 sequences, approximately 15% of them singletons. With respect to this clonotype: No antigen is known for it.

The TCR originated in a man aged 18 to 35 who had mild COVID-19 (a few samples of this study predate the infection). Cell type and time point are not known. This sequence joins TRBV19 and TRBJ2-7; D might be TRBD1 or TRBD2, each matching 6 bases. Sample: PBMCs or a T cell subset sorted from them (not recorded which). This CDR3 reads CASSTAFGGPTYEQYF. The CDR3 nucleotides read TGTGCCAGTAGTACCGCGTTCGGGGGCCCCACCTACGAGCAGTACTTC. Full variable domain (outside the CDR3, taken from reference TRBV19 and TRBJ2-7): DGGITQSPKYLFRKEGQNVTLSCEQNLNHDAMYWYRQDPGQGLRLIYYSQIVNDFQKGDIAEGYSVSREKKESFPLTVTSAQKNPTAFYLCASSTAFGGPTYEQYFGPGTRLTVT.